The rows below give T cell receptor beta chains drawn from one sample of a study of T cell changes during pregnancy in multiple sclerosis. The assay was immunoSEQ multiplex PCR, and TCRdb's table has in-frame clones only and misses some. The sample records some 40,000 clones, around 94% being singletons. Input material: peripheral blood. Source of these receptors: a female donor with multiple sclerosis, enrolled in a pregnancy study. CDR3s include the opening cysteine and the closing phenylalanine or tryptophan. D genes are given only for firm matches. Clone size is stated in some rows and not others, as once, few, many or a class when expanded.

J | V | size | D | DNA | CDR3
TRBJ1-1 | TRBV2 | NA | TRBD1 | TGTGCCAGCAGCCAGGACAGGGGTCGGTGGGAAGCTTTCTTT | CASSQDRGRWEAFF
TRBJ1-1 | TRBV20-1 | NA | NA | TGCAGTGTTCCGACGGACACTGAAGCTTTCTTT | CSVPTDTEAFF
TRBJ2-1 | TRBV7-3 | NA | TRBD2 | TGTGCCAGCAGCTTTACTAGCGGGAGTGATGAGCAGTTCTTC | CASSFTSGSDEQFF
TRBJ2-7 | TRBV2 | NA | TRBD2 | TGTGCCACCAGGACTAGCGGGAGCTACGAGCAGTACTTC | CATRTSGSYEQYF
TRBJ1-5 | TRBV27 | NA | NA | TGTGCCAGCAGTTTTACAGATAGCAATCAGCCCCAGCATTTT | CASSFTDSNQPQHF
TRBJ2-7 | TRBV7-2 | NA | NA | TGTGCCAGCAGCCCCCCCGCCCTGTTACTCCTGAGCTCCTACGAGCAGTACTTC | CASSPPALLLLSSYEQYF
TRBJ2-7 | TRBV6-5 | NA | NA | TGTGCCAGCAGTTACGTAGGCAGGACCTACGAGCAGTACTTC | CASSYVGRTYEQYF
TRBJ2-5 | TRBV2 | NA | TRBD2 | TGTGCCAGCAGTGGGCGATTAGCGGGAGGGTTGGAGACCCAGTACTTC | CASSGRLAGGLETQYF
TRBJ1-4 | TRBV27 | NA | TRBD1 | TGTGCCAGCAGTTTAGGGGTGTGGGCAGGGGGGGCAACTAATGAAAAACTGTTTTTT | CASSLGVWAGGATNEKLFF
TRBJ2-2 | TRBV11-2 | NA | NA | TGTGCCAGCAGCTTGCGAATAGGGAACACCGGGGAGCTGTTTTTT | CASSLRIGNTGELFF
TRBJ2-2 | TRBV5-1 | NA | NA | TGCGCCAGCAGCCCGGAGCGGTACACCGGGGAGCTGTTTTTT | CASSPERYTGELFF
TRBJ2-7 | TRBV27 | NA | TRBD1 | TGTGCCAGCAGCATGACAGGGCCCTACGAGCAGTACTTC | CASSMTGPYEQYF
TRBJ2-1 | TRBV18 | NA | NA | TGTGCCAGCTCCAATGGCGGGCCCTCCTACAATGAGCAGTTCTTC | CASSNGGPSYNEQFF
TRBJ1-5 | TRBV2 | NA | NA | TGTGCCAGCAGCGACTATAGCAATCAGCCCCAGCATTTT | CASSDYSNQPQHF
TRBJ2-5 | TRBV28 | once | NA | TGTGCCAGCTCGAGACCCGGGGAGAGGAAGACCCAGTACTTC | CASSRPGERKTQYF
TRBJ2-2 | TRBV10-3 | NA | TRBD2 | TGTGCCATACAACTAGCGGGAGGACACCTTACCGGGGAGCTGTTTTTT | CAIQLAGGHLTGELFF
TRBJ1-2 | TRBV27 | NA | NA | TGTGCCAGCAGTTTAACAGCCATAACTAGCTATGGCTACACCTTC | CASSLTAITSYGYTF
TRBJ1-1 | TRBV18 | NA | NA | TGTGCCAGCTCACCACCGTCCCTTTCCAACACTGAAGCTTTCTTT | CASSPPSLSNTEAFF
TRBJ2-6 | TRBV6-1 | NA | NA | TGTGCCAGCAGTGAAGTGTTCGGGGCTGGGGCCAACGTCCTGACTTTC | CASSEVFGAGANVLTF
TRBJ1-2 | TRBV6-5 | NA | TRBD1 | TGTGCCAGCAAACCGGACAGGGCGGCTAACTATGGCTACACCTTC | CASKPDRAANYGYTF
TRBJ2-7 | TRBV21-1 | NA | NA | TGTGCCAGCAGCCCTCAATGTGGGGCAGGGAATTACCCCTACGAGCAGTACTTC | CASSPQCGAGNYPYEQYF
TRBJ2-7 | TRBV7-9 | NA | NA | TGTGCCAGCACCAACCGGGACTACGAGCAGTACTTC | CASTNRDYEQYF
TRBJ1-2 | TRBV7-2 | NA | NA | TGTGCCAGCAACTTACAGGGTTACGATGGCTACACCTTC | CASNLQGYDGYTF